This T cell receptor beta chain comes out of a study of blood T cell repertoires in COVID-19. Study background: PBMCs, B-cell-depleted T cells, or T cells provided the cDNA or gDNA that made up the material.

The CDR3 runs to 13 residues. V lost 2 bases to trimming and J lost 2 bases, with 7 bases between them. Germline V CDR1 and CDR2: KGHSH, LQKENI. Authors' methods: Amplifying reference gene primers gave estimates of nucleated cell counts. Sequencing used immunoSEQ multiplex PCR; TCRdb keeps in-frame clones, though not all of them. V and J calls and clone size come straight from that table; D and trimming were deduced from the DNA. The sample lists 30,000 to 40,000 clones; over 80% were seen once. The chain couples TRBV18 to TRBJ2-7; tentatively, D is TRBD1 (6 bases). The sequencing input was peripheral blood. The receptor's source is a man aged 55 to 70 with active COVID-19. The CDR3 is CASSPGDTYEQYF. In nucleotides, the CDR3 is TGTGCCAGCTCACCAGGGGACACCTACGAGCAGTACTTC.